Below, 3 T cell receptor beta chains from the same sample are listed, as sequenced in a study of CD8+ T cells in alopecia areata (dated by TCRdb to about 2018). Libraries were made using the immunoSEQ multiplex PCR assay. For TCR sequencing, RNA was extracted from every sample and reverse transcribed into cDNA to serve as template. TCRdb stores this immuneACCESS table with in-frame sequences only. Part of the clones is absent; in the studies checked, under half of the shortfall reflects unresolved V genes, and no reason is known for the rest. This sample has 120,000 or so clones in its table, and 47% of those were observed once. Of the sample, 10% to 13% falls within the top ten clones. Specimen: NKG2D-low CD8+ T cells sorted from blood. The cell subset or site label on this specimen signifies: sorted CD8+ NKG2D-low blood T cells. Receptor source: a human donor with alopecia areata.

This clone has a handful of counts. This CDR3 is CASSRSGSMNEQFF. In nucleotides, the CDR3 is TGTGCCAGTAGTCGTAGCGGGAGTATGAATGAGCAGTTCTTC. The chain carries TRBV19 and TRBJ2-1; TRBD2 aligns across 9 bases. Trimming took 5 bases from V and 7 from J; bases not matched to a gene: 6. This CDR3 has 14 residues. Germline V gene lookup returns CDR1 LNHDA and CDR2 SQIVND (reference sequence).

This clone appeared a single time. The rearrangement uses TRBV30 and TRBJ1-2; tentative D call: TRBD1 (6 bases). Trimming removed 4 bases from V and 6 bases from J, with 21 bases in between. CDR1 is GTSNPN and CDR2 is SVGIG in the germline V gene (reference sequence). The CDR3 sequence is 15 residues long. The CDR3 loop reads CAWTRGTGSSDGYTF. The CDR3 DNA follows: TGTGCCTGGACGCGTGGAACAGGGAGCTCAGATGGCTACACCTTC.

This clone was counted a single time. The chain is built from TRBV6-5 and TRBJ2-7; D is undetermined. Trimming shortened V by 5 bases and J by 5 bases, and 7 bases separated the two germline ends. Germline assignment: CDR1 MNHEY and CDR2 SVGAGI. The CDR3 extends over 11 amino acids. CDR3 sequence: CASSTGNEQYF. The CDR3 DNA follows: TGTGCCAGCAGTACGGGCAACGAGCAGTACTTC.